The entry below describes one TCR beta chain. The trim removed 9 bases at V and 3 bases at J, leaving 6 bases unmatched. Germline CDR1 is KGHDR and CDR2 is SFDVKD. The CDR3 spans 13 residues. The record originates from a study of blood T cell repertoires in COVID-19. For recovered donors of Cohort 3, there were two negative PCRs, clearance, or symptom resolution. In the study's own analysis: Reference gene primer amplification in the assay estimated nucleated cell counts. The method was immunoSEQ multiplex PCR; TCRdb's version includes in-frame clones alone and lacks a portion of them. The V and J calls and the clone size are those of that table, but D and trimming were determined from the DNA. There are over 250,000 clones in the sample; over 80% occur only once, and around 9.3% lies in the top ten.

The material sequenced was PBMCs or T cells enriched from blood (not recorded which). The rearrangement uses TRBV24-1 and TRBJ2-7, with 8 bases identical to TRBD1. The receptor's source is a woman in her late teens or twenties who had recovered from COVID-19. Here the CDR3 reads CATETDRVYEQYF. The CDR3 region has the DNA TGTGCCACCGAAACGGACAGGGTCTACGAGCAGTACTTC.